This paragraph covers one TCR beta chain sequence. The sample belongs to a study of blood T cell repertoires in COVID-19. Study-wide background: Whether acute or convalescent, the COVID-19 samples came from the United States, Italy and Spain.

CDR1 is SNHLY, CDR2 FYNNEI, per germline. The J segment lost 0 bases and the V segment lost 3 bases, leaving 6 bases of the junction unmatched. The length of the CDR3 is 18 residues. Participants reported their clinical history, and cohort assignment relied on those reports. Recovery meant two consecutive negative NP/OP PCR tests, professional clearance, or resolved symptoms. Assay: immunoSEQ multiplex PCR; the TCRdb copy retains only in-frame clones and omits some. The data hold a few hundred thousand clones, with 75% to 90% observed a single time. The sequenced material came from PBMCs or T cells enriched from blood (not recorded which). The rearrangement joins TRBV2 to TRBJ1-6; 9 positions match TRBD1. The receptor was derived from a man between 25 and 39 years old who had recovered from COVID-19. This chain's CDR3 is CASSEGQGIPSYNSPLHF. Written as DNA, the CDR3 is TGTGCCAGCAGTGAGGGACAGGGAATCCCCTCCTATAATTCACCCCTCCACTTT.